This TCR beta chain was identified during a study of beta chain features in type 1 diabetes. The study reverse transcribed the entire isolated RNA, so it sequenced expressed TCRB transcripts. Assay used: immunoSEQ multiplex PCR; TCRdb lists only in-frame clones, some missing. The repertoire has 280,000 or so clones, approximately 15% of them found once; the top ten carry less than 0.02%. Germline V CDR1 and CDR2: MNHNS, SASEGT. The V gene lost 8 bases and the J gene lost 4 bases, with 9 bases spanning the gap. The CDR3 loop spans 13 amino acids. Study outcomes and limitations: Among all four CD4+ subsets, Type 1 diabetes patients had TCRB CDR3s that were moderately but significantly shorter.

To note about this clone: Its antigen is not identified.

This TCR came from a man between 18 and 29 years old with type 1 diabetes. The source material was naive CD4+ T cells from blood. The gene calls are TRBV6-1 and TRBJ2-6; weak D call: TRBD2 (5 bases). CDR3 protein: CASWESGANVLTF. CDR3 in DNA: TGTGCCAGCTGGGAGTCCGGGGCCAACGTCCTGACTTTC.